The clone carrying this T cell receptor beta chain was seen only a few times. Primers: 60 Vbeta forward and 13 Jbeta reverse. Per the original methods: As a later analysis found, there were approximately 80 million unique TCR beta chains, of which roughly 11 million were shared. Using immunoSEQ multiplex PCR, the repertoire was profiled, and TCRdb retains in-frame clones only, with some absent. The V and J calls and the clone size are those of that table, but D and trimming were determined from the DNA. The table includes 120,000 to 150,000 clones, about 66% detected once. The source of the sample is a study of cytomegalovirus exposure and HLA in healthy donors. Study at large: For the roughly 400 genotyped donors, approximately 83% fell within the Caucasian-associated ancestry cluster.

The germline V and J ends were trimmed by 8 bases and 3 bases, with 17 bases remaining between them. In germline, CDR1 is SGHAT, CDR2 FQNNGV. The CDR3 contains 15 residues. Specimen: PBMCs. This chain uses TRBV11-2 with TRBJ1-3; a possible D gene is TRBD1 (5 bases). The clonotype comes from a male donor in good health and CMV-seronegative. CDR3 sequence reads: CASRSLWGDGNTIYF. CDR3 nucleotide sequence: TGTGCCAGCCGATCGTTATGGGGGGATGGAAACACCATATATTTT.